A selection of T cell receptor beta chains follows, all from one sample in a study of T-cell memory formation after mild COVID-19. One entry per CDR3 protein, called by TCRdb with MiXCR from the 5' RACE reads. The sample lists roughly 250,000 distinct CDR3 sequences, over 15% occurring once. What was sequenced was PBMCs or a T cell subset sorted from them (not recorded which). These receptors originate from a man aged 18 to 29 who had mild COVID-19 (a few samples of this study predate the infection). Cell type and time point are not known. Each CDR3 is given with its conserved first and last residue. Only some rows state a clone size, as once, few, many or a class for expanded clones.

j_gene	v_gene	abundance	CDR3aa
TRBJ2-3	TRBV5-1	NA	CASSLDREPEYF
TRBJ2-7	TRBV5-1	NA	CASSLGSGGIGYEQYF
TRBJ1-1	TRBV7-8	few	CASSFLTGGFTEAFF
TRBJ1-1	TRBV29-1	NA	CSVAFSGSRTEAFF
TRBJ2-2	TRBV5-1	many	CASSLGLNTGELFF
TRBJ2-1	TRBV6-6	few	CASSYSLVGSYNEQFF
TRBJ1-5	TRBV3-1	few	CASSPGPWGNQPQHF
TRBJ2-5	TRBV7-9	many	CASIPTGGVETQYF
TRBJ1-1	TRBV28	many	CASSPRGGGNTEAFF
TRBJ2-2	TRBV6-6	NA	CASGAGSDTGELFF